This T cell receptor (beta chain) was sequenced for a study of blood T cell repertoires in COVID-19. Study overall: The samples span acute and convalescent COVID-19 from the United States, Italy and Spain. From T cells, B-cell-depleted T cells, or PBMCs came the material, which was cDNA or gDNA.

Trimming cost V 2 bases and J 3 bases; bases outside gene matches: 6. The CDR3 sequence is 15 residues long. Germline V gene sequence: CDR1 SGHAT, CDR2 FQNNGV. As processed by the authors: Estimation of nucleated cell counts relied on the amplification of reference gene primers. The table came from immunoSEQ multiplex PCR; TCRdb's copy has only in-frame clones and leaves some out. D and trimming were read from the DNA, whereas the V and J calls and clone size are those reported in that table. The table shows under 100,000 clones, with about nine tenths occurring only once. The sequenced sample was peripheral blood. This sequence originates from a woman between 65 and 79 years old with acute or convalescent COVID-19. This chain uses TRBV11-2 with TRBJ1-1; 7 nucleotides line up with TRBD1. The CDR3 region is CASSLFKGAYTEAFF. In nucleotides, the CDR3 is TGTGCCAGCAGCTTATTTAAGGGGGCCTACACTGAAGCTTTCTTT. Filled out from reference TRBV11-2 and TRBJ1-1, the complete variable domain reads EAGVAQSPRYKIIEKRQSVAFWCNPISGHATLYWYQQILGQGPKLLIQFQNNGVVDDSQLPKDRFSAERLKGVDSTLKIQPAKLEDSAVYLCASSLFKGAYTEAFFGQGTRLTVV.